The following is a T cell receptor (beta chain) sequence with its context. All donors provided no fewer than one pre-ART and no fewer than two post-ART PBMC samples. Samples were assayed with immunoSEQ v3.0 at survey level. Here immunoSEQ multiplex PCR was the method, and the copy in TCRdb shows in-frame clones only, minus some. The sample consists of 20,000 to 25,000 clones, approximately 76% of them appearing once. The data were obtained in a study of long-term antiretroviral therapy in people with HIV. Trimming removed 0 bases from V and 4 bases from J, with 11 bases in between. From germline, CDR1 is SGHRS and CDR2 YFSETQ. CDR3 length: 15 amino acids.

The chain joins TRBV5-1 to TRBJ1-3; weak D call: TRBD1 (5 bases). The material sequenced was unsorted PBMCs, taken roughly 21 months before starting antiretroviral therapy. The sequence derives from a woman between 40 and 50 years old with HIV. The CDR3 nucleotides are TGCGCCAGCAGCTTGGGGAGGGGAGGAGGAAACACCATATATTTT. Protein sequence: CASSLGRGGGNTIYF.